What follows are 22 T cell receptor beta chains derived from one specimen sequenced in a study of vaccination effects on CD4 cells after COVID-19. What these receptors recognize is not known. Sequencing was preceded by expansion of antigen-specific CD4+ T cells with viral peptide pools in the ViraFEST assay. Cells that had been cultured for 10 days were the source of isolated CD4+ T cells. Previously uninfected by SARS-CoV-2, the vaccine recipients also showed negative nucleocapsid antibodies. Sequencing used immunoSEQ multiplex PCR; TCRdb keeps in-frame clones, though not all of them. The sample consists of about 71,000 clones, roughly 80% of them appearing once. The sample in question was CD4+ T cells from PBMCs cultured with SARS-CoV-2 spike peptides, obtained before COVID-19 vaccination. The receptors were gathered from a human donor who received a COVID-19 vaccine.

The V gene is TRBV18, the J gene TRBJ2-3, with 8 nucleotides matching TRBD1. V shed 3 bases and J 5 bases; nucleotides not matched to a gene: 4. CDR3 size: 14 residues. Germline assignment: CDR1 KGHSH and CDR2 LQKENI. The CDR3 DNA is TGTGCCAGCTCACCCCTAGGGACAGGAGATACGCAGTATTTT. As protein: CASSPLGTGDTQYF. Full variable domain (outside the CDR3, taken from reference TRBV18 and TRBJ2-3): NAGVMQNPRHLVRRRGQEARLRCSPMKGHSHVYWYRQLPEEGLKFMVYLQKENIIDESGMPKERFSAEFPKEGPSILRIQQVVRGDSAAYFCASSPLGTGDTQYFGPGTRLTVL.

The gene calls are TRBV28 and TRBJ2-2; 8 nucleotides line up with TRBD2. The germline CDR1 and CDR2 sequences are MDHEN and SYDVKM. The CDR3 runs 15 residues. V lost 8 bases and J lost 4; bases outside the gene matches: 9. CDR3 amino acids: CASCRAGAGTGELFF. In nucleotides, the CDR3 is TGTGCCAGCTGCCGAGCGGGGGCGGGCACCGGGGAGCTGTTTTTT.

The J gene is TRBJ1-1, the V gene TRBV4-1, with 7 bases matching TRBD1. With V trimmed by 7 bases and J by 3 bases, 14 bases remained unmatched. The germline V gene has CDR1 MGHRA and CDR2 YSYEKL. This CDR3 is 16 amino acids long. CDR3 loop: CASKRRDSGADTEAFF. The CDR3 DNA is TGCGCCAGCAAACGAAGGGACAGCGGGGCTGACACTGAAGCTTTCTTT.

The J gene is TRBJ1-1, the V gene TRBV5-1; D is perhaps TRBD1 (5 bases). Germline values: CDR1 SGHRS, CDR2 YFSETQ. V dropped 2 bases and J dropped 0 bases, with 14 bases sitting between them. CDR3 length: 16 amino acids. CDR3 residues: CASSLSPGLMNTEAFF. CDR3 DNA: TGCGCCAGCAGCTTATCACCAGGGTTGATGAACACTGAAGCTTTCTTT.

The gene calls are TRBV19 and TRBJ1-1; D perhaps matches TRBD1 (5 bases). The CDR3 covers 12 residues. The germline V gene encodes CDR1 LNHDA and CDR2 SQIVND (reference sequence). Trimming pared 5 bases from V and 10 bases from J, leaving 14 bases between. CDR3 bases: TGTGCCAGTAGTGCTTTCCCCGGGGGAGCTTTCTTT. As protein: CASSAFPGGAFF.

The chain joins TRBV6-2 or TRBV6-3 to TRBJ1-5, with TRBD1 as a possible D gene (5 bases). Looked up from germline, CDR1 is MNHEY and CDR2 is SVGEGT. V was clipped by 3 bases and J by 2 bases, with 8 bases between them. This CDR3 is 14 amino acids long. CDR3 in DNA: TGTGCCAGCAGTTATCGGGGGGGCAATCAGCCCCAGCATTTT. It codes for CASSYRGGNQPQHF.

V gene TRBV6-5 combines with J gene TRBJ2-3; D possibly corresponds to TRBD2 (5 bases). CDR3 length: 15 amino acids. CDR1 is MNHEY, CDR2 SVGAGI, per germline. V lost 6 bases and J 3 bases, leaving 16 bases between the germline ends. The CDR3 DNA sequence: TGTGCCAGCAGCTCGGAGAGGGCGGGTACAGATACGCAGTATTTT. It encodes CASSSERAGTDTQYF.

The CDR3 bases are TGTGCCAGCAGCCCCCGCGGGGGCGAGCAGTTCTTC. This encodes CASSPRGGEQFF. This chain links TRBV9 with TRBJ2-1, with D tentatively TRBD2 (7 bases). Germline V gene data show CDR1 as SGDLS and CDR2 as YYNGEE. Trimming left V 4 bases short and J 10 bases short, with 12 bases between. This CDR3 is 12 amino acids long.

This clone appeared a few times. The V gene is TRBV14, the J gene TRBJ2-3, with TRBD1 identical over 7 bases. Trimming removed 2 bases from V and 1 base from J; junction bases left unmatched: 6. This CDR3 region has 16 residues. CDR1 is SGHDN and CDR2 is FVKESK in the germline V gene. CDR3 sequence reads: CASSQNRGVGTDTQYF. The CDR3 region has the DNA TGTGCCAGCAGCCAAAACAGGGGCGTCGGCACAGATACGCAGTATTTT.

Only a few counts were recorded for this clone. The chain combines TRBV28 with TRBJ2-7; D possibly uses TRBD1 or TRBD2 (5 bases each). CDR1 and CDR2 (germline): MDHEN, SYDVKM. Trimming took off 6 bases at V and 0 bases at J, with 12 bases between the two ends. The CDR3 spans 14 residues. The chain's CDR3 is CASSPGGGSYEQYV. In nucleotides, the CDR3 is TGTGCCAGCAGCCCCGGTGGGGGCTCCTACGAGCAGTACGTC.

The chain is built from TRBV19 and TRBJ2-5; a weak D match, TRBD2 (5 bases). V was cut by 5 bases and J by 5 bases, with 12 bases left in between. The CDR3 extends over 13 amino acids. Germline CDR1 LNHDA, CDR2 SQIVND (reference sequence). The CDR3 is CASSDSRGETQYF. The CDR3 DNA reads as TGTGCCAGTAGTGATTCCCGCGGGGAGACCCAGTACTTC.

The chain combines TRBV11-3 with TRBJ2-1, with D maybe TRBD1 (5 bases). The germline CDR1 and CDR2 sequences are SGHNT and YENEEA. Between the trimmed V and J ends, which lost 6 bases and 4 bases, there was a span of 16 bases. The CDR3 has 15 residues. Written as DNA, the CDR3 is TGTGCCAGCAGACATAGGGGTTGGAGATACAATGAGCAGTTCTTC. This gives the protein CASRHRGWRYNEQFF. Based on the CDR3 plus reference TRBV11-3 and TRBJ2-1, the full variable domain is EAGVVQSPRYKIIEKKQPVAFWCNPISGHNTLYWYLQNLGQGPELLIRYENEEAVDDSQLPKDRFSAERLKGVDSTLKIQPAELGDSAVYLCASRHRGWRYNEQFFGPGTRLTVL.

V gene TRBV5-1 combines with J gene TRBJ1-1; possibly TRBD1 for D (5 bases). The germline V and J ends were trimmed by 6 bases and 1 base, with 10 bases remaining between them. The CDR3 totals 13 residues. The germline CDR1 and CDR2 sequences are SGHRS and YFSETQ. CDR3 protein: CASIGGTNTEAFF. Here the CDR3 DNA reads TGCGCCAGCATTGGGGGGACGAACACTGAAGCTTTCTTT.

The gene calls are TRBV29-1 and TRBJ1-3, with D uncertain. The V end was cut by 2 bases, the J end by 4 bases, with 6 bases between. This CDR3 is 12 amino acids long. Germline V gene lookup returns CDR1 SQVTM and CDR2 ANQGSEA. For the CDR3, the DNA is TGCAGCGTTGAAAGTCCGGGAAACACCATATATTTT. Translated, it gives CSVESPGNTIYF.

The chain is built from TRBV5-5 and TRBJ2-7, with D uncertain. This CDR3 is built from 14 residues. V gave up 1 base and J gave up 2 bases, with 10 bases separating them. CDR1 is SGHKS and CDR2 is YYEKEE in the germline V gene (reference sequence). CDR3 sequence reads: CASSLLPLAYEQYV. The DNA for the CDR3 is TGTGCCAGCAGCTTGTTGCCCTTAGCCTACGAGCAGTACGTC.

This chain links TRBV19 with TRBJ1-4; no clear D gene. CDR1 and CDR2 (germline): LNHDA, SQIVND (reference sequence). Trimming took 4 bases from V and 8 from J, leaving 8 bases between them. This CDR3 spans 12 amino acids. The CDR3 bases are TGTGCCAGTAGTACGCGACTCGAAAAACTGTTTTTT. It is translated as CASSTRLEKLFF.

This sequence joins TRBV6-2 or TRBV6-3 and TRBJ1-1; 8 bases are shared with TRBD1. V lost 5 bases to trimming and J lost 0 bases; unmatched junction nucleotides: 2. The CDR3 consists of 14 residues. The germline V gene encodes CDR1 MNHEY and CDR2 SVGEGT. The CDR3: CASSNRGLNTEAFF. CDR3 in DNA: TGTGCCAGCAGTAACAGGGGGTTGAACACTGAAGCTTTCTTT.

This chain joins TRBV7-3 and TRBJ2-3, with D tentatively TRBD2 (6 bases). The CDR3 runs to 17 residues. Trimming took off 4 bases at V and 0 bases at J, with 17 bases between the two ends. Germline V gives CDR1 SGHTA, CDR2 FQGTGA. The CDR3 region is CASSSTPGTRSTDTQYF. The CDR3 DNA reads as TGTGCCAGCAGCTCCACTCCCGGGACTCGAAGCACAGATACGCAGTATTTT.

The CDR3 coding sequence is TGTGCCAGCAGTTTGGGGCAGAACCTTGGTCTGTTTTTT. Encoded protein: CASSLGQNLGLFF. The rearrangement uses TRBV12-3 or TRBV12-4 and TRBJ2-2; D possibly corresponds to TRBD1 (5 bases). With 3 bases removed from V and 14 bases from J, the gap between germline ends came to 16 bases. The CDR3 is 13 amino acids.

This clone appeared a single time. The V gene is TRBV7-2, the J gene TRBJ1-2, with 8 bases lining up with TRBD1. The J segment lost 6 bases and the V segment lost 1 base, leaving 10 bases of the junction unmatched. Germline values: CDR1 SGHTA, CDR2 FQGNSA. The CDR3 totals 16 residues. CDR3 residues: CASSLVWTGYIDGYTF. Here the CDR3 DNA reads TGTGCCAGCAGCTTAGTTTGGACAGGGTATATTGATGGCTACACCTTC.

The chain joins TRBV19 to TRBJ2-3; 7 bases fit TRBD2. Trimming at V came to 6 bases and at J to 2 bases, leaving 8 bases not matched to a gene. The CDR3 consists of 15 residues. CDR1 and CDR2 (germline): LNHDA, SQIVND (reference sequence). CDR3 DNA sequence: TGTGCCAGTAGGCCTTTACTAGCGACCACAGATACGCAGTATTTT. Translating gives CASRPLLATTDTQYF. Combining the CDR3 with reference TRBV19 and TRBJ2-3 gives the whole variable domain DGGITQSPKYLFRKEGQNVTLSCEQNLNHDAMYWYRQDPGQGLRLIYYSQIVNDFQKGDIAEGYSVSREKKESFPLTVTSAQKNPTAFYLCASRPLLATTDTQYFGPGTRLTVL.

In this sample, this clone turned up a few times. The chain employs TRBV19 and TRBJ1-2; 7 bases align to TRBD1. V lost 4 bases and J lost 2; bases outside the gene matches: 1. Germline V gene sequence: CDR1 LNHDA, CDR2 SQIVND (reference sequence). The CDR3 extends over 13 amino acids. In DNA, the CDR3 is TGTGCCAGTAGTAAGACAGGGAACTATGGCTACACCTTC. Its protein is CASSKTGNYGYTF.